The clone carrying this T cell receptor (beta chain) was counted between two and nine times. Its antigen is currently unknown. The data belong to a study of blood T cells in healthy people across ages. Overall study results and limits: Compared with aged donors, long-lived donors showed fewer expanded clones, suggesting selection.

Using a J-beta primer mix together with a sample-barcoded 5' primer, a second PCR was run for about 7 to 12 cycles. TCRdb reprocessed the 5' RACE reads with MiXCR, giving one entry per CDR3 protein. The sample includes approximately 800,000 distinct CDR3 sequences, about 37% of them seen just once. The germline V gene has CDR1 SGHRS and CDR2 YFSETQ. The CDR3 runs 15 residues. V lost 2 bases, J lost 1 base, and 12 bases lay in between. The sequencing input was blood. This chain connects TRBV5-1 to TRBJ2-5; D might be TRBD2 (5 bases). This sequence was found in a man younger than 35 in good health. The CDR3 coding sequence is TGCGCCAGCAGCTTTACACTCGGACTCCAAGAGACCCAGTACTTC. It is translated as CASSFTLGLQETQYF.